The clone carrying this T cell receptor beta chain was detected once. No antigen is known for it. Losses at the gene ends were 5 bases for V and 4 bases for J; bases not matched to a gene: 13. The length of the CDR3 is 16 residues. Germline CDR1 SGHTA, CDR2 FQGNSA. The authors ran a second PCR of roughly 6 to 11 cycles using a sample-barcoded 5' primer and a J-beta primer mix. Samples each returned at least 3 million CDR3-containing paired-end reads. MiXCR, run by TCRdb on the 5' RACE reads, gives a single entry per CDR3 protein. Of 650,000 to 900,000 distinct CDR3 sequences listed, around 68% are singletons. The record originates from a study of blood T cells in healthy people across ages. General observations from the study: Roughly linear declines in TCR beta diversity per million T cells occurred with age. A conclusive naive versus antigen-experienced comparison was prevented by the unsorted PBMCs.

This receptor was taken from a man aged 30 to 39 in good health. The chain employs TRBV7-2 and TRBJ2-7; 8 bases are shared with TRBD1. The sample taken for sequencing was blood. Here the CDR3 DNA reads TGTGCCAGCAGCCATGTACGACAGGGGAGACCTTACGAGCAGTACTTC. Its translation is CASSHVRQGRPYEQYF.